This passage covers 27 T cell receptor beta chains from one sample sequenced in a study of shared clonotypes between healthy human individuals. Clones were sequenced by immunoSEQ multiplex PCR, and TCRdb holds only the in-frame ones, with some missing. Altogether 2 million to 2.5 million clones are present, almost 96% being singletons, with the ten largest covering over 0.1%. The specimen sequenced was naive CD4+ T cells sorted from blood. Subset given: CD45RA+ positively selected. The origin of the receptors is a young man in good health.

This chain uses TRBV30 with TRBJ1-4; D is unresolved. CDR3 length equals 16 residues. The ends were cut back, 2 bases at V and 7 bases at J, with 20 bases in the middle. Germline CDR1 and CDR2: GTSNPN and SVGIG (reference sequence). The CDR3 region has the DNA TGTGCCTGGAGTTCTGGTGATGTTAGGTCTGGTGAAAAACTGTTTTTT. Translated: CAWSSGDVRSGEKLFF.

The chain links TRBV7-2 to TRBJ2-5; D is uncertain. V dropped 5 bases and J dropped 4 bases, with 17 bases sitting between them. Germline V gene sequence: CDR1 SGHTA, CDR2 FQGNSA. The length of the CDR3 is 15 residues. This CDR3 reads CASSTTGPTRETQYF. The DNA of the CDR3 is TGTGCCAGCAGCACGACGGGCCCTACGAGAGAGACCCAGTACTTC.

The V call is TRBV18, the J call TRBJ2-7; D may be TRBD1 or TRBD2 (5 bases each). The V end was cut by 2 bases, the J end by 6 bases, with 8 bases between. CDR1 and CDR2 from the germline V gene are KGHSH and LQKENI. CDR3 length: 12 amino acids. CDR3 loop: CASSPAGSEQYF. The DNA of the CDR3 is TGTGCCAGCTCACCAGCAGGGAGCGAGCAGTACTTC.

V is TRBV20-1 and J is TRBJ2-7; D is uncertain. Trimming pared 6 bases from V and 4 bases from J, leaving 10 bases between. The CDR3 covers 11 residues. CDR1 is DFQATT and CDR2 is SNEGSKA in the germline V gene (reference sequence). The CDR3 nucleotides are TGCAGTGCGACTCTCGAGTACGAGCAGTACTTC. Translated: CSATLEYEQYF.

The CDR3 loop reads CASSREGLGTEAFF. The CDR3 DNA follows: TGTGCCAGTAGTAGGGAGGGGTTGGGCACTGAAGCTTTCTTT. The V call is TRBV19, the J call TRBJ1-1, with TRBD1 as a possible D gene (5 bases). Trimming left V 4 bases short and J 4 bases short, with 13 bases between. Looked up from germline, CDR1 is LNHDA and CDR2 is SQIVND (reference sequence). CDR3 size: 14 residues.

This clone was recorded once. The chain uses TRBV6-5 and TRBJ2-5; 10 bases match TRBD1. This CDR3 spans 16 amino acids. Per germline, CDR1 MNHEY and CDR2 SVGAGI. V lost 0 bases, J lost 1 base, and 2 bases stayed unmatched. CDR3 bases: TGTGCCAGCAGTTACTCGTGGACAGGGGGCCAAGAGACCCAGTACTTC. This sequence encodes CASSYSWTGGQETQYF.

The genes are TRBV7-2 and TRBJ1-5; D ambiguous. Germline CDR1 and CDR2: SGHTA and FQGNSA. Trimming cost V 1 base and J 6 bases, with 13 bases left between them. The length of the CDR3 is 15 residues. This CDR3 is CASSLGSGNGQPQHF. The CDR3 nucleotides read TGTGCCAGCAGCTTAGGATCCGGGAACGGTCAGCCCCAGCATTTT.

The J gene is TRBJ1-5, the V gene TRBV19, with TRBD1 as a possible D gene (5 bases). CDR1 and CDR2 (germline): LNHDA, SQIVND (reference sequence). CDR3 length: 14 amino acids. Trimming cost V 6 bases and J 1 base, with 10 bases left between them. The CDR3 spells CASRDQGSNQPQHF. Written as DNA, the CDR3 is TGTGCCAGTAGGGACCAGGGAAGCAATCAGCCCCAGCATTTT.

The V and J genes are TRBV7-2 and TRBJ2-7; perhaps D is TRBD1 or TRBD2 (6 bases each). Germline CDR1 reads SGHTA; CDR2 reads FQGNSA. The CDR3 spans 17 residues. V was trimmed by 1 base and J by 4 bases, leaving 20 bases between them. This CDR3 is CASSLVVGRGGMYEQYF. In DNA form, the CDR3 reads TGTGCCAGCAGCTTAGTAGTCGGGAGAGGGGGGATGTACGAGCAGTACTTC.

The rearrangement uses TRBV18 and TRBJ1-5; D unclear. This CDR3 contains 16 residues. Looked up from germline, CDR1 is KGHSH and CDR2 is LQKENI. Deletions cut 6 bases from V and 4 bases from J, with 19 bases between. The CDR3 nucleotides read TGTGCCAGCTCCTTAAATCCCCGTTCCAATAATCAGCCCCAGCATTTT. Residues: CASSLNPRSNNQPQHF.

The J gene is TRBJ2-7, the V gene TRBV7-2; 7 nucleotides align to TRBD2. V was clipped by 7 bases and J by 6 bases; unmatched bases: 12. This CDR3 has 14 amino acids. The V gene's germline CDR1 is SGHTA and CDR2 FQGNSA. CDR3 DNA: TGTGCCAGCACCATGGGAGGGGCGCGGGCCGAGCAGTACTTC. Amino acids: CASTMGGARAEQYF.

This chain joins TRBV5-1 and TRBJ1-1; D remains unclear. The V end was cut by 4 bases, the J end by 6 bases, with 16 bases between. Germline V gives CDR1 SGHRS, CDR2 YFSETQ. CDR3 length: 14 amino acids. CDR3 sequence: CASSRSTMAPEAFF. In DNA form, the CDR3 reads TGCGCCAGCAGCAGGAGTACGATGGCCCCTGAAGCTTTCTTT.

The genes are TRBV30 and TRBJ1-3; no firm D call. The CDR3 sequence is 12 residues long. The V end was cut by 5 bases, the J end by 4 bases, with 9 bases between. CDR1 and CDR2 (germline): GTSNPN, SVGIG (reference sequence). CDR3: CAWDETGNTIYF. Written as DNA, the CDR3 is TGTGCCTGGGACGAGACGGGAAACACCATATATTTT.

This clone occurred a few times. Other DNA variants within this sample encode the same CDR3. This chain uses TRBV30 with TRBJ1-5; TRBD1 might be the D (5 bases). The CDR3 contains 14 residues. V was shortened by 4 bases and J by 1 base, with 11 bases between the two germline ends. The V gene's germline CDR1 is GTSNPN and CDR2 SVGIG (reference sequence). This chain's CDR3 is CAWTLGGSNQPQHF. CDR3 nucleotides: TGTGCCTGGACCCTGGGGGGAAGCAATCAGCCCCAGCATTTT. The complete variable domain, with remaining parts taken from reference TRBV30 and TRBJ1-5, reads SQTIHQWPATLVQPVGSPLSLECTVEGTSNPNLYWYRQAAGRGLQLLFYSVGIGQISSEVPQNLSASRPQDRQFILSSKKLLLSDSGFYLCAWTLGGSNQPQHFGDGTRLSIL.

The chain joins TRBV6-1 to TRBJ2-4; unclear D gene. Germline V CDR1 and CDR2: MNHNS, SASEGT. The CDR3 has 15 residues. V lost 7 bases, J lost 0 bases, and 13 bases lay in between. As DNA, the CDR3 is TGTGCCAGCATGGTGCAGAACCTAGCCAAAAACATTCAGTACTTC. It codes for CASMVQNLAKNIQYF.

Only a few counts were recorded for this clone. The chain recombines TRBV6-5 with TRBJ2-5, with D uncertain. The V end was cut by 3 bases, the J end by 7 bases, with 6 bases between. From germline, CDR1 is MNHEY and CDR2 SVGAGI. The CDR3 covers 11 residues. The CDR3 spells CASSYLWTQYF. Here the CDR3 DNA reads TGTGCCAGCAGTTATTTGTGGACCCAGTACTTC.

V and J are TRBV18 and TRBJ1-2; D unclear. V dropped 5 bases and J dropped 5 bases, with 12 bases sitting between them. This CDR3 has 13 residues. From germline, CDR1 is KGHSH and CDR2 LQKENI. The CDR3 DNA sequence: TGTGCCAGCTCAGCCACCGATCAGTATGGCTACACCTTC. Its protein product is CASSATDQYGYTF.

The chain combines TRBV18 with TRBJ2-7; 7 nucleotides align to TRBD2. The germline V gene encodes CDR1 KGHSH and CDR2 LQKENI. Germline trimming cut 6 bases from V and 6 bases from J; bases unmatched to any gene: 8. The CDR3 consists of 13 residues. The CDR3 loop reads CASSSGTLLEQYF. Written as DNA, the CDR3 is TGTGCCAGCTCGAGCGGGACGCTGCTCGAGCAGTACTTC.

The genes are TRBV30 and TRBJ1-6; D remains unclear. The V gene lost 1 base and the J gene lost 10 bases, with 8 bases spanning the gap. The germline V gene has CDR1 GTSNPN and CDR2 SVGIG (reference sequence). CDR3 length: 12 amino acids. For the CDR3, the DNA is TGTGCCTGGAGTGACCCCGGCTCACCCCTCCACTTT. Residues: CAWSDPGSPLHF.

This chain links TRBV5-4 with TRBJ1-6; no clear D gene. The CDR3 loop spans 16 amino acids. V was clipped by 0 bases and J by 0 bases, with 7 bases between them. Germline loops: CDR1 SGHNT, CDR2 YYREEE (reference sequence). DNA of the CDR3: TGTGCCAGCAGCTTGGCCCCGAGCTCCTATAATTCACCCCTCCACTTT. Translation: CASSLAPSSYNSPLHF. The full variable domain, rest sourced from reference TRBV5-4 and TRBJ1-6, is ETGVTQSPTHLIKTRGQQVTLRCSSQSGHNTVSWYQQALGQGPQFIFQYYREEENGRGNFPPRFSGLQFPNYSSELNVNALELDDSALYLCASSLAPSSYNSPLHFGNGTRLTVT.

Remarks on this clone: Other DNA sequences in this specimen translate into the identical CDR3. This chain links TRBV30 with TRBJ1-5; D may be TRBD1 (6 bases). This CDR3 is 12 amino acids long. V was pared by 4 bases and J by 3 bases, with 7 bases between. The germline V gene has CDR1 GTSNPN and CDR2 SVGIG (reference sequence). In DNA, the CDR3 is TGTGCCTGGAACAGGGACAATCAGCCCCAGCATTTT. Residues: CAWNRDNQPQHF. Using reference TRBV30 and TRBJ1-5 for the parts outside the CDR3, the full variable domain is SQTIHQWPATLVQPVGSPLSLECTVEGTSNPNLYWYRQAAGRGLQLLFYSVGIGQISSEVPQNLSASRPQDRQFILSSKKLLLSDSGFYLCAWNRDNQPQHFGDGTRLSIL.

This chain links TRBV27 with TRBJ2-7; D gene ambiguous. Germline-derived CDR1 and CDR2 are MNHEY and SMNVEV (reference sequence). V was pared by 6 bases and J by 3 bases, with 15 bases between. The CDR3 loop spans 14 amino acids. In DNA, the CDR3 is TGTGCCAGCAGCTATAAACCCGAGGACTACGAGCAGTACTTC. Amino acids: CASSYKPEDYEQYF.

This chain connects TRBV15 to TRBJ1-5; no clear D gene. Looked up from germline, CDR1 is LNHNV and CDR2 is YYDKDF (reference sequence). The ends were cut back, 6 bases at V and 5 bases at J, with 11 bases in the middle. The CDR3 is 13 amino acids. The CDR3 bases are TGTGCCACCAGTCATGATTTTGATCAGCCCCAGCATTTT. The encoded protein is CATSHDFDQPQHF.

The rearrangement joins TRBV30 to TRBJ1-4; TRBD1 agrees at 7 bases. The germline V gene has CDR1 GTSNPN and CDR2 SVGIG (reference sequence). V was clipped by 7 bases and J by 2 bases; unmatched bases: 4. The CDR3 sequence is 13 residues long. The CDR3 reads CASEGQTNEKLFF. Here the CDR3 DNA reads TGTGCCTCGGAGGGACAGACTAATGAAAAACTGTTTTTT.

This chain joins TRBV29-1 and TRBJ2-5; tentative D call: TRBD1 (6 bases). Trimming stripped 4 bases from V and 4 bases from J, with 13 bases between. There are 13 residues in the CDR3. Germline values: CDR1 SQVTM, CDR2 ANQGSEA. CDR3 region: CSVVGLGAETQYF. The CDR3 coding sequence is TGCAGCGTTGTAGGCCTGGGGGCAGAGACCCAGTACTTC.

This sequence joins TRBV5-6 and TRBJ2-7; D might be TRBD2 (6 bases). V lost 7 bases, J lost 3 bases, and 14 bases lay in between. The germline V gene has CDR1 SGHDT and CDR2 YYEEEE. The CDR3 length is 13 residues. The CDR3 DNA is TGTGCCAGCGGATGGCAGGGAGGCTACGAGCAGTACTTC. Its translation is CASGWQGGYEQYF.

The rearrangement links TRBV30 to TRBJ2-1; 10 bases line up with TRBD2. CDR1 GTSNPN and CDR2 SVGIG come from the germline V gene (reference sequence). V lost 2 bases, J lost 8 bases, and 6 bases stayed unmatched. The CDR3 extends over 14 amino acids. The CDR3 nucleotides read TGTGCCTGGAGTACTAGCGGGATTATATATGAGCAGTTCTTC. Its translation: CAWSTSGIIYEQFF.